One sample yielded the 17 T cell receptor beta chains listed below, sequenced in a study of OX40 agonist ivuxolimab in advanced cancers. The protocol was immunoSEQ multiplex PCR, while the TCRdb copy is restricted to in-frame clones and leaves out a portion. The sample yields 70,000 to 85,000 clones, around 94% seen once. Sequenced here: CD4+ or CD8+ T cells sorted from blood, sampled in a trial of the OX40 agonist ivuxolimab. The receptors originated from an adult with an advanced solid tumor such as melanoma, head and neck, liver or kidney cancer.

The chain recombines TRBV6-5 with TRBJ2-6, with D tentatively TRBD1 or TRBD2 (5 bases each). In germline, CDR1 is MNHEY, CDR2 SVGAGI. With 4 bases removed from V and 0 bases from J, the gap between germline ends came to 10 bases. The CDR3 extends over 16 amino acids. CDR3 sequence reads: CASSFTGPSGANVLTF. The CDR3 DNA sequence: TGTGCCAGCAGTTTCACGGGGCCCTCTGGGGCCAACGTCCTGACTTTC.

The chain uses TRBV28 and TRBJ2-2, with D perhaps TRBD1 or TRBD2 (5 bases each). The CDR3 spans 13 residues. Between the trimmed V and J ends, which lost 2 bases and 6 bases, there was a span of 7 bases. The germline V gene encodes CDR1 MDHEN and CDR2 SYDVKM. CDR3 coding DNA: TGTGCCAGCAGTTTACGAGGGGCCGGGGAGCTGTTTTTT. Its protein product is CASSLRGAGELFF.

The genes are TRBV2 and TRBJ2-4, with 10 bases aligning to TRBD1. V gave up 8 bases and J gave up 8 bases; unmatched junction bases: 12. CDR1 and CDR2 (germline): SNHLY, FYNNEI. There are 15 residues in the CDR3. CDR3 protein: CASAWDRGLLDIQYF. DNA for the CDR3: TGTGCCAGCGCCTGGGACAGGGGTTTGTTGGACATTCAGTACTTC. The entire variable domain, with the rest obtained from reference TRBV2 and TRBJ2-4, is as follows: EPEVTQTPSHQVTQMGQEVILRCVPISNHLYFYWYRQILGQKVEFLVSFYNNEISEKSEIFDDQFSVERPDGSNFTLKIRSTKLEDSAMYFCASAWDRGLLDIQYFGAGTRLSVL.

The rearrangement joins TRBV18 to TRBJ2-7; D may be TRBD1 or TRBD2 (5 bases each). CDR1 and CDR2 from the germline V gene are KGHSH and LQKENI. Trimming took 1 base from V and 2 from J, leaving 18 bases between them. The CDR3 consists of 17 residues. The CDR3 spells CASSPQKTPGRTYEQYF. CDR3 nucleotides: TGTGCCAGCTCACCACAAAAAACACCGGGACGAACCTACGAGCAGTACTTC.

The chain has TRBV7-6 and TRBJ2-5; tentative D call: TRBD2 (6 bases). CDR1 is SGHVS, CDR2 FNYEAQ, per germline. Trimming stripped 8 bases from V and 0 bases from J, with 10 bases between. The length of the CDR3 is 13 residues. CDR3 in DNA: TGTGCCAGCTCGGGAGCATACCAAGAGACCCAGTACTTC. Its translation is CASSGAYQETQYF.

J is TRBJ2-7 and V is TRBV11-2, with 7 bases fitting TRBD1. This CDR3 comprises 15 residues. V lost 4 bases, J lost 3 bases, and 9 bases stayed unmatched. Germline loops: CDR1 SGHAT, CDR2 FQNNGV. Here the CDR3 reads CASSSRTGNGYEQYF. CDR3 sequence (DNA): TGTGCCAGCAGCTCCCGGACAGGTAATGGCTACGAGCAGTACTTC.

The chain links TRBV5-4 to TRBJ1-2; possibly TRBD1 for D (5 bases). The CDR3 has 14 amino acids. The germline V gene encodes CDR1 SGHNT and CDR2 YYREEE (reference sequence). With 6 bases removed from V and 0 bases from J, the gap between germline ends came to 12 bases. CDR3 bases: TGTGCCAGCAACCCGGGACGGTCTAACTATGGCTACACCTTC. Translation: CASNPGRSNYGYTF. The entire variable domain, with the rest obtained from reference TRBV5-4 and TRBJ1-2, is as follows: ETGVTQSPTHLIKTRGQQVTLRCSSQSGHNTVSWYQQALGQGPQFIFQYYREEENGRGNFPPRFSGLQFPNYSSELNVNALELDDSALYLCASNPGRSNYGYTFGSGTRLTVV.

The chain recombines TRBV7-8 with TRBJ2-2, with 9 bases identical to TRBD1. Germline CDR1 reads SGHVS; CDR2 reads FQNEAQ. The CDR3 length is 15 residues. The ends lost 4 bases at V and 4 bases at J; junction bases unmatched: 4. CDR3 sequence: CASSWDRVGTGELFF. Here the CDR3 DNA reads TGTGCCAGCAGCTGGGACAGGGTCGGCACCGGGGAGCTGTTTTTT.

The genes are TRBV4-1 and TRBJ2-7; D is unclear. The germline gives CDR1 MGHRA, CDR2 YSYEKL. The CDR3 is made up of 15 amino acids. Trimming took off 1 base at V and 3 bases at J, with 13 bases between the two ends. CDR3 amino acids: CASSQVGTASYEQYF. DNA of the CDR3: TGCGCCAGCAGCCAAGTCGGAACCGCTAGCTACGAGCAGTACTTC.

The chain couples TRBV4-1 to TRBJ2-5; 12 bases map to TRBD2. V was clipped by 1 base and J by 2 bases; unmatched bases: 2. This CDR3 has 16 amino acids. CDR1 is MGHRA and CDR2 is YSYEKL in the germline V gene. The CDR3 region is CASSQGTSGVQETQYF. The CDR3 coding sequence is TGCGCCAGCAGCCAAGGGACTAGCGGGGTGCAAGAGACCCAGTACTTC.

This chain's CDR3 is CASSLGASGSYEQFF. Written as DNA, the CDR3 is TGTGCCAGCAGCTTAGGTGCTAGCGGGAGTTATGAGCAGTTCTTC. The J gene is TRBJ2-1, the V gene TRBV11-3; TRBD2 agrees at 10 bases. V gave up 1 base and J gave up 8 bases; unmatched junction bases: 5. The length of the CDR3 is 15 residues. Germline CDR1 reads SGHNT; CDR2 reads YENEEA.

This chain uses TRBV5-1 with TRBJ2-3, with 8 bases matching TRBD1. This CDR3 spans 15 amino acids. The V gene's germline CDR1 is SGHRS and CDR2 YFSETQ. The V and J ends lost 1 base and 6 bases, in that order; junction bases with no gene match: 7. CDR3: CASSLQGQGADTQYF. The CDR3 nucleotides read TGCGCCAGCAGCTTGCAAGGACAGGGTGCGGATACGCAGTATTTT.

The V and J genes are TRBV6-6 and TRBJ2-2; weak D call: TRBD1 (5 bases). V lost 8 bases to trimming and J lost 0 bases, with 13 bases between them. The CDR3 consists of 15 residues. The germline CDR1 and CDR2 sequences are MNHNY and SVGAGI (reference sequence). The CDR3 sequence is CASGLGVSNTGELFF. CDR3 DNA sequence: TGTGCCAGCGGATTAGGGGTTTCGAACACCGGGGAGCTGTTTTTT.

The chain employs TRBV7-2 and TRBJ2-7; D gene ambiguous. V dropped 0 bases and J dropped 3 bases, with 3 bases sitting between them. There are 12 residues in the CDR3. CDR1 is SGHTA, CDR2 FQGNSA, per germline. The CDR3: CASSLANYEQYF. The CDR3 region has the DNA TGTGCCAGCAGCTTAGCCAACTACGAGCAGTACTTC.

The chain recombines TRBV6-6 with TRBJ2-1; 9 bases map to TRBD2. From germline, CDR1 is MNHNY and CDR2 SVGAGI (reference sequence). V trimming: 2 bases; J trimming: 7 bases; junction bases outside the gene matches: 6. This CDR3 has 15 residues. CDR3 nucleotide sequence: TGTGCCAGCAGTTACCGTAGCGGGAGTAGTAATGAGCAGTTCTTC. It codes for CASSYRSGSSNEQFF.

The chain recombines TRBV6-5 with TRBJ2-5; possibly TRBD1 or TRBD2 for D (5 bases each). V was clipped by 2 bases and J by 5 bases, with 12 bases between them. CDR1 is MNHEY, CDR2 SVGAGI, per germline. The CDR3 has 14 residues. The CDR3 loop is CASSYGRWGETQYF. CDR3 bases: TGTGCCAGCAGTTACGGTCGGTGGGGGGAGACCCAGTACTTC.

The V call is TRBV19, the J call TRBJ2-7, with TRBD2 matching 7 bases. The CDR3 length is 17 residues. Per the germline V gene, CDR1 is LNHDA and CDR2 is SQIVND (reference sequence). J lost 2 bases, V lost 1 base, and 11 bases had no gene match. CDR3 in DNA: TGTGCCAGTAGTATAGGCCCCCAGCGGGAATTAACCTACGAGCAGTACTTC. The encoded protein is CASSIGPQRELTYEQYF. The entire variable domain, with the rest obtained from reference TRBV19 and TRBJ2-7, is as follows: DGGITQSPKYLFRKEGQNVTLSCEQNLNHDAMYWYRQDPGQGLRLIYYSQIVNDFQKGDIAEGYSVSREKKESFPLTVTSAQKNPTAFYLCASSIGPQRELTYEQYFGPGTRLTVT.